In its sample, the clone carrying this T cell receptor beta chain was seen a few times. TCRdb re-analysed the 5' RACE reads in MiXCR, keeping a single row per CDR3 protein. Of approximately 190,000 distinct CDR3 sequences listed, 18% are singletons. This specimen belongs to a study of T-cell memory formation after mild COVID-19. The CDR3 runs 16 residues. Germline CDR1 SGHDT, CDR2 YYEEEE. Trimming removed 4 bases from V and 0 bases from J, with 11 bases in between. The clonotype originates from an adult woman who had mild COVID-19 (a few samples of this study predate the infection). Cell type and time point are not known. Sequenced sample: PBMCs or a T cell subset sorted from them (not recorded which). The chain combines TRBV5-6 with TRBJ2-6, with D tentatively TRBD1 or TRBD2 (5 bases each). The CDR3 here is CASSPPGTSGANVLTF. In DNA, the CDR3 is TGTGCCAGCAGCCCTCCGGGGACCTCTGGGGCCAACGTCCTGACTTTC.